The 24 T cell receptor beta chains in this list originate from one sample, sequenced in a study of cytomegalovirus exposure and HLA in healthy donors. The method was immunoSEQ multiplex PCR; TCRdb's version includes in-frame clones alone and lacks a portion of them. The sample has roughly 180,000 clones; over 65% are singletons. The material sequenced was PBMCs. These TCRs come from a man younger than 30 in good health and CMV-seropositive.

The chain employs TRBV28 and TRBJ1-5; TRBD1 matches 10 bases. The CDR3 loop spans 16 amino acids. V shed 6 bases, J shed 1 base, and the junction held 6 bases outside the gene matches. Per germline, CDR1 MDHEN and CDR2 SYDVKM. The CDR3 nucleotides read TGTGCCAGCAGAGACACGGGACAGGGGAGCAATCAGCCCCAGCATTTT. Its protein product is CASRDTGQGSNQPQHF.

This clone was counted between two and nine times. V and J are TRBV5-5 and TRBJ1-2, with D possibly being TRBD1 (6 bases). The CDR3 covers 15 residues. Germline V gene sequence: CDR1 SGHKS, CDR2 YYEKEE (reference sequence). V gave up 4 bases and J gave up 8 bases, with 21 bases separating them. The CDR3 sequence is CASSVLETGRGGYTF. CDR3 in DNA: TGTGCCAGCAGCGTGCTAGAGACAGGCCGAGGGGGCTACACCTTC.

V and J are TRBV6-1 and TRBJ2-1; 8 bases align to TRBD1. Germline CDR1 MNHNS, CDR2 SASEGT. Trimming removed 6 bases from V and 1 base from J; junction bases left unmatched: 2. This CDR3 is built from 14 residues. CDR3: CASSYRGSYNEQFF. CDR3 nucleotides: TGTGCCAGCAGCTACAGGGGGTCCTACAATGAGCAGTTCTTC.

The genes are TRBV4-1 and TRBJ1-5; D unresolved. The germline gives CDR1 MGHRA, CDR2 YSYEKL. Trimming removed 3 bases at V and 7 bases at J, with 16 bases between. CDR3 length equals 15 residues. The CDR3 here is CASSQLPAVRQPQHF. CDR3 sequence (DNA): TGCGCCAGCAGCCAGCTACCGGCGGTACGCCAGCCCCAGCATTTT.

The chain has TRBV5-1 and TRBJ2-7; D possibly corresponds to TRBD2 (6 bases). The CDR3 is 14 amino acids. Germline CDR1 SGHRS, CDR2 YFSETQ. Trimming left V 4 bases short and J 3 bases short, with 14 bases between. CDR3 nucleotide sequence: TGCGCCAGCAGCCGGACGGGCGGGAACTACGAGCAGTACTTC. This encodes CASSRTGGNYEQYF.

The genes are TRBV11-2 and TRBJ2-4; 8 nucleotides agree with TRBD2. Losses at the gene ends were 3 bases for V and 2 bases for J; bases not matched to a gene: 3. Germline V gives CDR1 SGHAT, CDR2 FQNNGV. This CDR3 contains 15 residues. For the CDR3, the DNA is TGTGCCAGCAGCTTGAGCGGGAGCCCCAAAAACATTCAGTACTTC. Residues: CASSLSGSPKNIQYF.

CDR3 sequence: CASGTGVYEQYF. CDR3 DNA sequence: TGTGCCAGTGGGACAGGGGTCTACGAGCAGTACTTC. The chain carries TRBV19 and TRBJ2-7; 10 bases are shared with TRBD1. Germline CDR1 reads LNHDA; CDR2 reads SQIVND (reference sequence). The CDR3 runs to 12 residues. J gave up 3 bases and V 8 bases, and 1 base lay outside the gene matches.

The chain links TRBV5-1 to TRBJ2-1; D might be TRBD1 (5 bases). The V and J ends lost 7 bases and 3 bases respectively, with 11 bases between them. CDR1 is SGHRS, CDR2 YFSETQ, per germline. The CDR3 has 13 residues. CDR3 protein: CASGQDIYNEQFF. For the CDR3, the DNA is TGCGCCAGCGGCCAGGACATCTACAATGAGCAGTTCTTC. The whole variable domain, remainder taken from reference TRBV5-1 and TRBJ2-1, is KAGVTQTPRYLIKTRGQQVTLSCSPISGHRSVSWYQQTPGQGLQFLFEYFSETQRNKGNFPGRFSGRQFSNSRSEMNVSTLELGDSALYLCASGQDIYNEQFFGPGTRLTVL.

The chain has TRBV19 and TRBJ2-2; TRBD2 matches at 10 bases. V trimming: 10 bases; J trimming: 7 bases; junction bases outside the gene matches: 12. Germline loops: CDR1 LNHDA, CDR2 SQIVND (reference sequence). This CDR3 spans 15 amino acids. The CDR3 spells CATSSSGSWNGELFF. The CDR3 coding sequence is TGTGCCACCTCCTCTAGCGGGAGTTGGAACGGGGAGCTGTTTTTT.

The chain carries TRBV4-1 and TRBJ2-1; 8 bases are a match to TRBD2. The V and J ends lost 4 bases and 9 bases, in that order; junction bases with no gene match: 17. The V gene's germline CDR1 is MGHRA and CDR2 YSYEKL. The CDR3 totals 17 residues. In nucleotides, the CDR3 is TGCGCCAGCAGCCCTTCGAAGGCCGGGACTAGTCTGGGTGAGCAGTTCTTC. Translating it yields CASSPSKAGTSLGEQFF.

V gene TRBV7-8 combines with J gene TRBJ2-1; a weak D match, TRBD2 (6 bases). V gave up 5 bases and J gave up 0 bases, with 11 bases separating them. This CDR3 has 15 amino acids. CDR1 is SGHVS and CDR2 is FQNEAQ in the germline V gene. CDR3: CASSVRDFSYNEQFF. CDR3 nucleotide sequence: TGTGCCAGCAGCGTCCGGGACTTCTCCTACAATGAGCAGTTCTTC.

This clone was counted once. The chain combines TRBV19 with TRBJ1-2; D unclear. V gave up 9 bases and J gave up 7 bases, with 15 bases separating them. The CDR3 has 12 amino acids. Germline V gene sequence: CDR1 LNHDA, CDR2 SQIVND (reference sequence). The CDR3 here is CASFTDPAGYTF. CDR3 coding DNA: TGTGCCAGCTTTACAGATCCGGCTGGCTACACCTTC.

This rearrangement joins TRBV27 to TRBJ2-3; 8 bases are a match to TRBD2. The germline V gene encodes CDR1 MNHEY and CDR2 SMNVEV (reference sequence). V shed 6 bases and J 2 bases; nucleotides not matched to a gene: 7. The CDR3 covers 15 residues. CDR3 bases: TGTGCCAGCAGCTGGGGACTAGGCGACACAGATACGCAGTATTTT. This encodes CASSWGLGDTDTQYF.

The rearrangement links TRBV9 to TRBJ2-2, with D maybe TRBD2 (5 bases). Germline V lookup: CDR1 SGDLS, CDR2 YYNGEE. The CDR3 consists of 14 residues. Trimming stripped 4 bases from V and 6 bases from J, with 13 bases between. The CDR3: CASSPGVYAGELFF. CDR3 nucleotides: TGTGCCAGCAGCCCCGGGGTGTACGCCGGGGAGCTGTTTTTT.

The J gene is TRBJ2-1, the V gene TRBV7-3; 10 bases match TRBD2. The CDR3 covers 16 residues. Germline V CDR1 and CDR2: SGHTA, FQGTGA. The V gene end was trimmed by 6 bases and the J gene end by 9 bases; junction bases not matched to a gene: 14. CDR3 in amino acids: CASRSAAGGPGGEQFF. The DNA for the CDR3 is TGTGCCAGCAGATCCGCAGCGGGAGGGCCGGGGGGTGAGCAGTTCTTC.

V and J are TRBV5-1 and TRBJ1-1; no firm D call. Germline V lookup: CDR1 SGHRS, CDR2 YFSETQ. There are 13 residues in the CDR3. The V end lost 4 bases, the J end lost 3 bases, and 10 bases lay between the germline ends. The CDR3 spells CASSPYADTEAFF. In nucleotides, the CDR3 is TGCGCCAGCAGCCCCTATGCGGACACTGAAGCTTTCTTT.

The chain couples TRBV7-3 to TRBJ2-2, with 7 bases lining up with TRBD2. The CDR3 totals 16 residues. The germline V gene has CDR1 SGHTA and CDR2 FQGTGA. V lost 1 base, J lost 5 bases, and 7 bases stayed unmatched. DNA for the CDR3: TGTGCCAGCAGCTTAAATGGGGACGGGAGGACCGGGGAGCTGTTTTTT. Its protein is CASSLNGDGRTGELFF.

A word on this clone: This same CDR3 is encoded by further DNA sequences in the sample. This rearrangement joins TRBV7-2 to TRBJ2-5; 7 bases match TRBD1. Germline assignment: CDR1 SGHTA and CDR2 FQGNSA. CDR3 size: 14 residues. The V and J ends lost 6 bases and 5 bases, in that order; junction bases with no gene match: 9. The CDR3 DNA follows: TGTGCCAGCAGTCGAGACAGGGCCGCGGAGACCCAGTACTTC. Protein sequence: CASSRDRAAETQYF.

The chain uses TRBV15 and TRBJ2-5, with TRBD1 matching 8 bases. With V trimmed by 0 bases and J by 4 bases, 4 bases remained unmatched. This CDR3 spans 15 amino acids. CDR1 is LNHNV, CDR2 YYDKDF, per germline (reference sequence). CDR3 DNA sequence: TGTGCCACCAGCAGAGACAGGGGGCATGGAGAGACCCAGTACTTC. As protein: CATSRDRGHGETQYF.

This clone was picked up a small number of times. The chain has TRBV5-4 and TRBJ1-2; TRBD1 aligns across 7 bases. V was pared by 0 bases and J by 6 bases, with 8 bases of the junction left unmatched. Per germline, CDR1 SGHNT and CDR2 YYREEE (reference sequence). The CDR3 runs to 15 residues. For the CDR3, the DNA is TGTGCCAGCAGCTTGGCTCTGGCAGGGGGGAATGGCTACACCTTC. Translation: CASSLALAGGNGYTF.

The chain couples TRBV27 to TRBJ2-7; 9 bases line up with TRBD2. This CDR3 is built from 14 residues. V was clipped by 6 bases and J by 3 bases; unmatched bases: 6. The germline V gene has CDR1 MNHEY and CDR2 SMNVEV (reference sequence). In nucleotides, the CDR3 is TGTGCCAGCAGCCCAGGCGGGAGGGTCTACGAGCAGTACTTC. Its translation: CASSPGGRVYEQYF.

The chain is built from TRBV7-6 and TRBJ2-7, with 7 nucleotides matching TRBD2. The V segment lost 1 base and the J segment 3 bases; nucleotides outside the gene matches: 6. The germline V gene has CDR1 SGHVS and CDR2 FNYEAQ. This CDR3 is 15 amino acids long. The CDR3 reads CASSLGGGSIYEQYF. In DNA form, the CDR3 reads TGTGCCAGCAGCTTAGGGGGAGGGTCAATCTACGAGCAGTACTTC.

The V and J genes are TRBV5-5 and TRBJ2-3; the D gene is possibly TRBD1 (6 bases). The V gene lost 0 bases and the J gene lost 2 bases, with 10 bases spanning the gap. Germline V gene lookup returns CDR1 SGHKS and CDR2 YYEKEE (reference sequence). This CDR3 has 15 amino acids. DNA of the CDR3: TGTGCCAGCAGCTTGGGTCCAGGGGCCACAGATACGCAGTATTTT. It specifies CASSLGPGATDTQYF.

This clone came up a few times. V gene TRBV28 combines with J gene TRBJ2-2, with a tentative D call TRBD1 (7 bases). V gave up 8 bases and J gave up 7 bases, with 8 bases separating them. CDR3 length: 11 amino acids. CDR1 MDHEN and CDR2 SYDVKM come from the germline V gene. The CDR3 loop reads CASQGGGELFF. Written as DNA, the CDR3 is TGTGCCAGCCAGGGGGGCGGGGAGCTGTTTTTT.